The clone carrying this T cell receptor beta chain appeared many times. The germline CDR1 and CDR2 sequences are SNHLY and FYNNEI. The CDR3 extends over 15 amino acids. Deletions cut 1 base from V and 9 bases from J, with 16 bases between. TCRdb re-called the reads with MiXCR, one entry per CDR3 protein. Of 130,000 or so distinct CDR3 sequences in the sample, roughly 6% were seen once. These data originate in a study of T cell repertoires in cytomegalovirus infection. Sequencing was performed on PBMCs. The V gene is TRBV2, the J gene TRBJ2-1; D is possibly TRBD2 (7 bases). The clonotype comes from a human donor in good health (CMV status not recorded). Some clones in this sample may be carry-over from other donors' samples. The CDR3 region has the DNA TGTGCCAGCAGTGAAGGGGGGGGGGGCCGCTTTGAGCAGTTCTTC. The encoded protein is CASSEGGGGRFEQFF.